One sample yielded the 22 T cell receptor beta chains listed below, sequenced in a study of human T cells and chemical hapten exposure. TCRdb independently ran MiXCR on the RACE reads; one entry per CDR3 protein. The sample has 70,000 to 80,000 distinct CDR3 sequences; around 30% are singletons. Time point of the sample: patch test 1, 2 weeks after DPC sensitization. Sample treatment: therapeutic diphenylcyclopropenone sensitization with weekly scalp DPC. Here the sequenced sample was whole blood, taken in connection with sensitization to the hapten diphenylcyclopropenone (DPC). These receptors all come from a man between 40 and 49 years old with alopecia areata. Some clones in this sample may be carry-over from other donors' samples.

V is TRBV9 and J is TRBJ1-1, with unresolved D. CDR1 is SGDLS and CDR2 is YYNGEE in the germline V gene. The CDR3 consists of 13 residues. The V end was cut by 0 bases, the J end by 3 bases, with 6 bases between. The CDR3 nucleotides are TGTGCCAGCAGCGTAGGAGGAGACACTGAAGCTTTCTTT. Its protein is CASSVGGDTEAFF.

This clonotype was counted only a few times. The chain is built from TRBV29-1 and TRBJ2-1, with D uncertain. This CDR3 comprises 12 residues. CDR1 is SQVTM, CDR2 ANQGSEA, per germline. V lost 2 bases, J lost 10 bases, and 12 bases lay in between. The CDR3 spells CSVERPPAEQFF. The CDR3 DNA reads TGCAGCGTTGAACGCCCTCCCGCCGAGCAGTTCTTC.

The chain carries TRBV28 and TRBJ2-3, with 14 bases identical to TRBD2. The CDR3 extends over 16 amino acids. With 3 bases clipped from V and 6 bases from J, the junction kept 5 bases outside the gene matches. The germline V gene encodes CDR1 MDHEN and CDR2 SYDVKM. The CDR3 spells CASSLVGTSGSDTQYF. In DNA form, the CDR3 reads TGTGCCAGCAGTTTGGTCGGGACTAGCGGGAGTGATACGCAGTATTTT.

This chain connects TRBV12-3 or TRBV12-4 to TRBJ2-2; the match to TRBD2 covers 8 bases. The CDR3 runs to 16 residues. Trimming at V came to 2 bases and at J to 8 bases, leaving 10 bases not matched to a gene. DNA for the CDR3: TGTGCCAGCAGTTTATACCCCGGGACTAGTGAGGGGGAGCTGTTTTTT. Protein: CASSLYPGTSEGELFF.

The chain is built from TRBV12-3 or TRBV12-4 and TRBJ1-5; 7 bases fit TRBD1. The CDR3 totals 14 residues. J lost 4 bases, V lost 1 base, and 1 base had no gene match. The CDR3 bases are TGTGCCAGCAGTTTAGGGGACAGAAATCAGCCCCAGCATTTT. Its translation: CASSLGDRNQPQHF.

The chain couples TRBV27 to TRBJ2-7, with D tentatively TRBD1 or TRBD2 (6 bases each). The V end lost 5 bases, the J end lost 7 bases, and 18 bases lay between the germline ends. The length of the CDR3 is 14 residues. CDR1 is MNHEY, CDR2 SMNVEV, per germline (reference sequence). CDR3 DNA sequence: TGTGCCAGCAGTATTCTAGGAGGGGGAGGTGAGCAGTACTTC. Translating it yields CASSILGGGGEQYF.

This clonotype was seen at least ten times. The V call is TRBV12-3 or TRBV12-4, the J call TRBJ2-7; a possible D gene is TRBD2 (6 bases). Trimming cost V 3 bases and J 1 base, with 7 bases left between them. The CDR3 has 13 amino acids. CDR3 in amino acids: CASSFRGSYEQYF. DNA of the CDR3: TGTGCCAGCAGTTTCCGGGGGTCCTACGAGCAGTACTTC.

In this sample, this clonotype turned up a few times. The rearrangement links TRBV9 to TRBJ2-1, with TRBD2 matching over 7 bases. V was clipped by 0 bases and J by 7 bases; unmatched bases: 7. CDR1 is SGDLS, CDR2 YYNGEE, per germline. This CDR3 has 15 residues. Written as DNA, the CDR3 is TGTGCCAGCAGCGTAGCAGCGGGACTTTTTAATGAGCAGTTCTTC. Its translation is CASSVAAGLFNEQFF.

The chain couples TRBV28 to TRBJ2-3, with TRBD1 matching over 7 bases. CDR3 size: 15 residues. Germline V gives CDR1 MDHEN, CDR2 SYDVKM. V was pared by 6 bases and J by 4 bases, with 10 bases of the junction left unmatched. The CDR3 is CASRQKTGFADTQYF. The CDR3 region has the DNA TGTGCCAGCAGGCAGAAGACAGGGTTCGCAGATACGCAGTATTTT.

V and J are TRBV20-1 and TRBJ1-5; D gene unclear. V lost 6 bases and J lost 9, with 18 bases in between. Germline CDR1 reads DFQATT; CDR2 reads SNEGSKA (reference sequence). This CDR3 comprises 13 residues. CDR3 sequence: CSARGPDWWPQHF. The CDR3 coding sequence is TGCAGTGCCCGGGGTCCAGATTGGTGGCCCCAGCATTTT.

The chain couples TRBV27 to TRBJ2-7; D possibly matches TRBD1 or TRBD2 (5 bases each). The CDR3 is 16 residues long. The germline V and J ends were trimmed by 5 bases and 0 bases, with 17 bases remaining between them. Germline CDR1 reads MNHEY; CDR2 reads SMNVEV (reference sequence). The DNA of the CDR3 is TGTGCCAGCAGTGGACGACTGGGGGTAAGCTCCTACGAGCAGTACTTC. Protein sequence: CASSGRLGVSSYEQYF.

The rearrangement uses TRBV6-2 or TRBV6-3 and TRBJ1-2; 7 bases align to TRBD1. CDR1 and CDR2 from the germline V gene are MNHEY and SVGEGT. After removal of 7 bases from V and 4 bases from J, the junction contained 9 bases not matched to a gene. The CDR3 is made up of 14 amino acids. The CDR3 DNA reads as TGTGCCAGCACCTCGTCCGGGACAGTCTATGGCTACACCTTC. Translated, it gives CASTSSGTVYGYTF.

The genes are TRBV27 and TRBJ2-3; D is undetermined. The V and J ends lost 3 bases and 2 bases respectively, with 6 bases between them. The CDR3 sequence is 13 residues long. Germline V gene data show CDR1 as MNHEY and CDR2 as SMNVEV (reference sequence). CDR3 region: CASSFLTTDTQYF. CDR3 DNA sequence: TGTGCCAGCAGTTTTCTTACCACAGATACGCAGTATTTT.

The sample holds a few counts of this clonotype. The chain combines TRBV9 with TRBJ2-2; 8 nucleotides match TRBD1. Germline V gene data show CDR1 as SGDLS and CDR2 as YYNGEE. The CDR3 loop spans 20 amino acids. J gave up 6 bases and V 0 bases, and 19 bases lay outside the gene matches. The CDR3 DNA reads as TGTGCCAGCAGCGTAGCAGGACAGGGCTATTGGCGGTCGGGTGCCGGGGAGCTGTTTTTT. Amino acid sequence: CASSVAGQGYWRSGAGELFF.

The chain joins TRBV29-1 to TRBJ2-2, with a possible D match to TRBD1 (5 bases). CDR3 size: 13 residues. The ends were cut back, 0 bases at V and 5 bases at J, with 7 bases in the middle. Looked up from germline, CDR1 is SQVTM and CDR2 is ANQGSEA. The CDR3 region is CSVEEGRTGELFF. CDR3 DNA: TGCAGCGTTGAAGAGGGGCGTACCGGGGAGCTGTTTTTT.

The chain uses TRBV28 and TRBJ2-5, with a possible D match to TRBD1 (5 bases). The CDR3 totals 16 residues. Germline CDR1 and CDR2: MDHEN and SYDVKM. V was trimmed by 1 base and J by 1 base, leaving 13 bases between them. The CDR3 is CASSLSGRPPQETQYF. Here the CDR3 DNA reads TGTGCCAGCAGTTTATCAGGGCGCCCTCCCCAAGAGACCCAGTACTTC.

This clonotype was seen more than once but under ten times. The rearrangement joins TRBV6-6 to TRBJ1-5; 11 bases line up with TRBD1. There are 16 residues in the CDR3. Germline lookup yields CDR1 MNHNY and CDR2 SVGAGI (reference sequence). V dropped 4 bases and J dropped 3; count of bases not matched to a gene: 5. The CDR3 DNA sequence: TGTGCCAGCAGTTCTGGACAGGGGGCCGTCAATCAGCCCCAGCATTTT. Translating gives CASSSGQGAVNQPQHF.

This clonotype occurred once. The chain uses TRBV28 and TRBJ2-5; a weak D match, TRBD2 (6 bases). The CDR3 length is 13 residues. V was cut by 7 bases and J by 2 bases, with 11 bases left in between. Germline V lookup: CDR1 MDHEN, CDR2 SYDVKM. CDR3 sequence (DNA): TGTGCCAGCACCCGGGGGTGGCAAGAGACCCAGTACTTC. Translation gives CASTRGWQETQYF.

This chain links TRBV21-1 with TRBJ1-5; the tabulated D call, TRBD1, remains unverified against the DNA. TRBV21-1 has pseudogene status. CDR3 length: 15 amino acids. This chain's CDR3 is CASSTAGQGDQPQHF. CDR3 in DNA: TGTGCCAGCAGCACCGCGGGACAGGGGGATCAGCCCCAGCATTTT.

This chain connects TRBV20-1 to TRBJ2-1; D is ambiguous. V was clipped by 1 base and J by 4 bases, with 8 bases between them. Germline-derived CDR1 and CDR2 are DFQATT and SNEGSKA (reference sequence). The CDR3 has 13 amino acids. The CDR3 protein is CSARGGPYNEQFF. The CDR3, as DNA: TGCAGTGCTAGAGGCGGACCGTACAATGAGCAGTTCTTC.

The table lists this clonotype with a few counts. The chain has TRBV4-1 and TRBJ2-7; no clear D gene. The CDR3 has 13 residues. CDR1 is MGHRA, CDR2 YSYEKL, per germline. With 0 bases removed from V and 3 bases from J, the gap between germline ends came to 6 bases. CDR3 nucleotides: TGCGCCAGCAGCCAAGATTTGAACTACGAGCAGTACTTC. Protein: CASSQDLNYEQYF.

The chain couples TRBV28 to TRBJ1-5; D perhaps matches TRBD1 (6 bases). Germline lookup yields CDR1 MDHEN and CDR2 SYDVKM. The V and J ends lost 5 bases and 7 bases respectively, with 15 bases between them. This CDR3 is 14 amino acids long. The CDR3 here is CASSTGRTRQPQHF. CDR3 coding DNA: TGTGCCAGCAGTACAGGGAGGACAAGGCAGCCCCAGCATTTT. The variable domain in full, completed from reference TRBV28 and TRBJ1-5, reads DVKVTQSSRYLVKRTGEKVFLECVQDMDHENMFWYRQDPGLGLRLIYFSYDVKMKEKGDIPEGYSVSREKKERFSLILESASTNQTSMYLCASSTGRTRQPQHFGDGTRLSIL.